This TCR beta chain was recorded in a study of early T cells in non-severe SARS-CoV-2 infection. Study results and caveats: Matching against VDJdb likely underestimated virus-specific expansions, favoring anti-spike CD8.

V gave up 6 bases and J gave up 4 bases, with 11 bases separating them. Germline values: CDR1 DFQATT, CDR2 SNEGSKA (reference sequence). The CDR3 runs 12 residues. This clonotype was counted only a few times. The antigen is unknown. TCRdb itself ran the 5' RACE reads through MiXCR, one entry per CDR3 protein. The sample has 75,000 or so distinct CDR3 sequences, more than 9.5% seen once; the top ten hold 5% to 7%. This chain links TRBV20-1 with TRBJ2-3; D may be TRBD2 (5 bases). The origin of this receptor is an adult who was a healthcare worker with PCR-confirmed SARS-CoV-2 infection or an uninfected control (not recorded which). Here the sequenced sample was whole blood, taken at baseline. The CDR3 loop reads CSAYTGADTQYF. The CDR3 bases are TGCAGTGCCTATACCGGGGCAGATACGCAGTATTTT.